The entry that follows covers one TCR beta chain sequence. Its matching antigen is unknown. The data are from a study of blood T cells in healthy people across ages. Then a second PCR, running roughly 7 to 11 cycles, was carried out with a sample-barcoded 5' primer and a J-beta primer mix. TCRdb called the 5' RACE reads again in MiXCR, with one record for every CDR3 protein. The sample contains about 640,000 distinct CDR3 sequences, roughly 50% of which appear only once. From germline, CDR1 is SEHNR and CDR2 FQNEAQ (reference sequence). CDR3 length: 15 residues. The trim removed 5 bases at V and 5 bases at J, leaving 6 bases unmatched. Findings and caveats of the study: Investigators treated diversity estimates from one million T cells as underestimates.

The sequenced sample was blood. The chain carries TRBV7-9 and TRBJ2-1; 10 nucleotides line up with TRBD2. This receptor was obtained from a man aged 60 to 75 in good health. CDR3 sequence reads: CASSQRGGIDNEQFF. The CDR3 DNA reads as TGTGCCAGCAGCCAGCGGGGGGGCATTGACAATGAGCAGTTCTTC.